This note documents a single TCR beta chain sequence. The antigen is not known. The data originate from a study of PD-1 blockade in classical Hodgkin lymphoma. General observations from the study: Whereas CD4+ TCR diversity had risen significantly by C4D1, CD8+ TCR diversity had not.

TCRdb keeps only in-frame clones here, not all; method: immunoSEQ multiplex PCR. The sample comprises about 15,000 clones, around four fifths of which are singletons, and 1% rests with the top ten. The trim removed 2 bases at V and 5 bases at J, leaving 2 bases unmatched. Looked up from germline, CDR1 is MNHEY and CDR2 is SVGAGI. The CDR3 has 13 amino acids. Each patient's relapse followed autologous stem cell transplantation, and brentuximab vedotin exposure varied. Magnetic negative selection of thawed PBMCs was the method by which CD4+ T cells were purified. The gene calls are TRBV6-5 and TRBJ1-2, with TRBD1 identical over 7 bases. The input for sequencing was CD4+ T cells from blood, taken at baseline. This clonotype was sampled from a human donor with classical Hodgkin lymphoma. The CDR3 coding sequence is TGTGCCAGCAGTTACGACAGGGTTTATGGCTACACCTTC. The encoded protein is CASSYDRVYGYTF.